The present T cell receptor beta chain was sequenced within a study of blood T cell repertoires in COVID-19. On the study more broadly: The United States, Italy and Spain were the sources of the acute and convalescent COVID-19 samples.

The method was immunoSEQ multiplex PCR; TCRdb's version includes in-frame clones alone and lacks a portion of them. The sample has around 150,000 clones, roughly 79% seen once; the top ten hold 22%. The ends were cut back, 6 bases at V and 1 base at J, with 7 bases in the middle. The CDR3 is 14 amino acids. CDR1 is MDHEN and CDR2 is SYDVKM in the germline V gene. The TCR originated in a woman aged 80 or over with acute or convalescent COVID-19. V usage is TRBV28 and J usage is TRBJ1-6; tentative D call: TRBD1 (5 bases). Input material: peripheral blood. In DNA form, the CDR3 reads TGTGCCAGCAGCGGGGGGTCCTATAATTCACCCCTCCACTTT. It yields the protein CASSGGSYNSPLHF. Complete variable domain (other parts from reference TRBV28 and TRBJ1-6): DVKVTQSSRYLVKRTGEKVFLECVQDMDHENMFWYRQDPGLGLRLIYFSYDVKMKEKGDIPEGYSVSREKKERFSLILESASTNQTSMYLCASSGGSYNSPLHFGNGTRLTVT.